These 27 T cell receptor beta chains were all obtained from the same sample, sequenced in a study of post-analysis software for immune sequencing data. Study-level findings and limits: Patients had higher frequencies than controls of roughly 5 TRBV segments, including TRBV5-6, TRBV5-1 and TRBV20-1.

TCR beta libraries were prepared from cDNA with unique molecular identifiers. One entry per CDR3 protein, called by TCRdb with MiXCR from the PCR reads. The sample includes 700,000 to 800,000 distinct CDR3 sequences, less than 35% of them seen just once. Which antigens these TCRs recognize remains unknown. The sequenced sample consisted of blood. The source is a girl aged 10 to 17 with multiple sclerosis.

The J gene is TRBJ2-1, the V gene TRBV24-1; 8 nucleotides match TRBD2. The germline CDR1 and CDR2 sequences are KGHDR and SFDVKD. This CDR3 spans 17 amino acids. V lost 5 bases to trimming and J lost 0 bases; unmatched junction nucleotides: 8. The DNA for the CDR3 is TGTGCCACCAGTGTTCCCCTAAGCGGGAGCTCCTACAATGAGCAGTTCTTC. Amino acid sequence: CATSVPLSGSSYNEQFF.

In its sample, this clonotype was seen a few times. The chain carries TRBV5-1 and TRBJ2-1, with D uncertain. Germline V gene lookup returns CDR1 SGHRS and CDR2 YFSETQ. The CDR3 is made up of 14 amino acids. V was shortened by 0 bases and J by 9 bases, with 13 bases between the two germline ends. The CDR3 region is CASSLDVVSSEQFF. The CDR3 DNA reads TGCGCCAGCAGCTTGGACGTAGTTTCTAGTGAGCAGTTCTTC.

Here the CDR3 reads CASMLELADYNEQYF. CDR3 nucleotide sequence: TGCGCCAGCATGCTGGAGCTAGCAGACTACAATGAGCAGTACTTC. The V gene is TRBV5-1, the J gene TRBJ2-1; D possibly corresponds to TRBD2 (5 bases). The J call is uncertain, as TRBJ2-7 better fits the DNA end. Looked up from germline, CDR1 is SGHRS and CDR2 is YFSETQ. The CDR3 sequence is 15 residues long.

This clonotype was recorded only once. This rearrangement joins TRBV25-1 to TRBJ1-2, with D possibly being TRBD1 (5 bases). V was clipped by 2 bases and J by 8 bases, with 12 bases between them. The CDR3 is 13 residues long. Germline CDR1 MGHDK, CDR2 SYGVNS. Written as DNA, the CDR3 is TGTGCCAGCAGTGAACCGGGGACGAGGGGCTACACCTTC. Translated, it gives CASSEPGTRGYTF.

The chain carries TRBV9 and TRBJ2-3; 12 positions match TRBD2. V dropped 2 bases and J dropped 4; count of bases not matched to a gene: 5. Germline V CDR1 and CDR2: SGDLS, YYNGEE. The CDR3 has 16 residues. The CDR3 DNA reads TGTGCCAGCAGCGTGACTAGCGGGAGCTTGGCAGATACGCAGTATTTT. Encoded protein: CASSVTSGSLADTQYF.

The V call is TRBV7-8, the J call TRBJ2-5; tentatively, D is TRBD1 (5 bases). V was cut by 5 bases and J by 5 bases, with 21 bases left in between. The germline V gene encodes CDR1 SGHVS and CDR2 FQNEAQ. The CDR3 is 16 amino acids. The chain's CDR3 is CASSGRRGWGAETQYF. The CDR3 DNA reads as TGTGCCAGCAGCGGACGCCGCGGATGGGGCGCGGAGACCCAGTACTTC.

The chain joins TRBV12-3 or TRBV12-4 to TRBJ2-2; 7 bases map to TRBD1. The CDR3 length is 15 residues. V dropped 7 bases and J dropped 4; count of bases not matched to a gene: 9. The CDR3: CASTSRGQVTGELFF. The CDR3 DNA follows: TGTGCCAGCACCTCTAGGGGGCAGGTCACCGGGGAGCTGTTTTTT.

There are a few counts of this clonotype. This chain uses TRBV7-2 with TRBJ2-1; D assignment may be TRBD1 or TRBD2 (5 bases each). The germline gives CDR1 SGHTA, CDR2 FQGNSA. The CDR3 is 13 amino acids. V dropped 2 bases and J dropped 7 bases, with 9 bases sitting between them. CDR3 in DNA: TGTGCCAGCAGCTTAAGAGGGGAGAATGAGCAGTTCTTC. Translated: CASSLRGENEQFF.

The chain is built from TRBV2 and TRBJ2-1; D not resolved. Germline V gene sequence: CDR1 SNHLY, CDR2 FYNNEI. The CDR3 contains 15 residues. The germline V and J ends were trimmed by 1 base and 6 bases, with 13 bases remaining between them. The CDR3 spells CASSEGSGSGNEQFF. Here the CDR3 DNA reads TGTGCCAGCAGTGAAGGGTCAGGCTCGGGCAATGAGCAGTTCTTC.

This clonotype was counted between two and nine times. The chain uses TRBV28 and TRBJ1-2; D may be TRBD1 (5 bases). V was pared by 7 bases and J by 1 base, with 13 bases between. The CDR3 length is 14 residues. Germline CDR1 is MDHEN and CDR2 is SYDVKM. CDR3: CASTPVGGNYGYTF. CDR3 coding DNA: TGTGCCAGCACCCCGGTCGGGGGTAACTATGGCTACACCTTC.

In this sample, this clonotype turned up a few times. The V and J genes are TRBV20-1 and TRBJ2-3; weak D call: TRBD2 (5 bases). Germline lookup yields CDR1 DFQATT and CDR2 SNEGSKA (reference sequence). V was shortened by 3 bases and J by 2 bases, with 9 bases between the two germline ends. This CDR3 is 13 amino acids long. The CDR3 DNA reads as TGCAGTGCTAGGGGCGGGTTCACAGATACGCAGTATTTT. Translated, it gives CSARGGFTDTQYF.

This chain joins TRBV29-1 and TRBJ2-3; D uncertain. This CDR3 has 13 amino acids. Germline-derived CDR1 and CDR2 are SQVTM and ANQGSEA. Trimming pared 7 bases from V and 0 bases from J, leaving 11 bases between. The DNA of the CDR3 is TGCAGCGGTGACGTTACTAGCACAGATACGCAGTATTTT. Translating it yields CSGDVTSTDTQYF.

CDR3 sequence (DNA): TGTGCCATCAGTGAGTTGGGGGAAGCTTTCTTT. This encodes CAISELGEAFF. The rearrangement uses TRBV10-3 and TRBJ1-1; no firm D call. V was shortened by 1 base and J by 8 bases, with 5 bases between the two germline ends. From germline, CDR1 is ENHRY and CDR2 SYGVKD. The CDR3 is 11 residues long.

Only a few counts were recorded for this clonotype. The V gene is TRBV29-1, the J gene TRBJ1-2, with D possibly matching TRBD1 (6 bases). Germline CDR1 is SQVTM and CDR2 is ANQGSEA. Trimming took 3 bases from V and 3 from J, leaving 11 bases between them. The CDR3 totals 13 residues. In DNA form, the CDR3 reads TGCAGCGTTGATGTGGGACACGACTATGGCTACACCTTC. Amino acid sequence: CSVDVGHDYGYTF.

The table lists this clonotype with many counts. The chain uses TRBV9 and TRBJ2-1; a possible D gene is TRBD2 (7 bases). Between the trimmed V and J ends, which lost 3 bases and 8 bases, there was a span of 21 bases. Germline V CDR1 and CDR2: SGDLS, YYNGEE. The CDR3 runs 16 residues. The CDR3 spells CASSARDYGGLYEQFF. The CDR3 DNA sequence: TGTGCCAGCAGCGCCCGGGACTACGGGGGCCTTTATGAGCAGTTCTTC.

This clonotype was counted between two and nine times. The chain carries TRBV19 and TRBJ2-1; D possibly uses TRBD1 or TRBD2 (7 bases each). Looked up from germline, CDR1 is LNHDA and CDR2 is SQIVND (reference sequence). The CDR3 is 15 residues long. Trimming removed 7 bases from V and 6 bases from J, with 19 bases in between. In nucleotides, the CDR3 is TGTGCCAGTACCATTGACAGGGAGGGTGCCAATGAGCAGTTCTTC. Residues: CASTIDREGANEQFF. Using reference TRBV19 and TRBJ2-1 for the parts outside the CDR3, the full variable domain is DGGITQSPKYLFRKEGQNVTLSCEQNLNHDAMYWYRQDPGQGLRLIYYSQIVNDFQKGDIAEGYSVSREKKESFPLTVTSAQKNPTAFYLCASTIDREGANEQFFGPGTRLTVL.

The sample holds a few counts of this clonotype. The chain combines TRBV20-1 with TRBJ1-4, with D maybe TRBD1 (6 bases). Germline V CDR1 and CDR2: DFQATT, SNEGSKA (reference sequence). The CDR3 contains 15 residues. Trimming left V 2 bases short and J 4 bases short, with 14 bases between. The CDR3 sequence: CSARPPTGGNEKLFF. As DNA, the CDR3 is TGCAGTGCTAGACCCCCGACAGGCGGTAATGAAAAACTGTTTTTT.

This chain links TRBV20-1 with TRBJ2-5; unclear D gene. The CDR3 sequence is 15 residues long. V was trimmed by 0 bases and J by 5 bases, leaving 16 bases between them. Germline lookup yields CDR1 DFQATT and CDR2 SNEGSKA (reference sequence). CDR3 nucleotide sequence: TGCAGTGCTAGAGATCGGTTGCGTGATAGGGAGACCCAGTACTTC. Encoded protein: CSARDRLRDRETQYF.

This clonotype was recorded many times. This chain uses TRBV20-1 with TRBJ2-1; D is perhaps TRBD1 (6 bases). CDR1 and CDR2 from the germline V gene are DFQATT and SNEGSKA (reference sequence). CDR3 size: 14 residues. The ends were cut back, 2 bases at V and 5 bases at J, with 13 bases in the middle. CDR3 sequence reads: CSARNPTGHNEQFF. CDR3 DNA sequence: TGCAGTGCTAGAAATCCGACAGGCCACAATGAGCAGTTCTTC.

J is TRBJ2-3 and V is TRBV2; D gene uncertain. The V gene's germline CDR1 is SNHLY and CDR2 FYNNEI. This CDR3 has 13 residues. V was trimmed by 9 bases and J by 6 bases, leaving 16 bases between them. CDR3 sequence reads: CARRVAGSDTQYF. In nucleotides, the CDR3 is TGTGCCAGACGGGTGGCAGGATCGGATACGCAGTATTTT.

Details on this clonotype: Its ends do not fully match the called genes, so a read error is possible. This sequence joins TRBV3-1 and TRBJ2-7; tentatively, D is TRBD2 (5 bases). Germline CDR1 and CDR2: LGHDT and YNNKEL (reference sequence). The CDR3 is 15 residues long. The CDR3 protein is CACSQDIGRSHEQYF. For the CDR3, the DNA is TGTGCCTGCAGCCAAGATATTGGGAGATCCCACGAGCAGTACTTC.

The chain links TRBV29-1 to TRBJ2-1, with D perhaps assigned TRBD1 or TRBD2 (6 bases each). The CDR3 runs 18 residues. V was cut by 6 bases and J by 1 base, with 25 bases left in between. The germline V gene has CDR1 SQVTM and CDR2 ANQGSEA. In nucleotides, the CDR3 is TGCAGCGTAAAAAAAGGGGGAGGTAGCGGAAGTTCCTACAATGAGCAGTTCTTC. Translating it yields CSVKKGGGSGSSYNEQFF.

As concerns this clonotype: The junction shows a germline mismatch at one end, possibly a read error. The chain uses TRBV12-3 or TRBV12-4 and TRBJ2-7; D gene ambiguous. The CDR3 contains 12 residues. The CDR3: CASSLTARERYF. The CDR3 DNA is TGTGCCAGCAGTCTCACAGCTAGAGAGCGGTACTTC.

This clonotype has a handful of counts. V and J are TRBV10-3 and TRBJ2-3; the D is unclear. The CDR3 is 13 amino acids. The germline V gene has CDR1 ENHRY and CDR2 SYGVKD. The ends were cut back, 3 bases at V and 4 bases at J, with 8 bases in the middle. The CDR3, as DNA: TGTGCCATCAGTGACCGACTCGCAGATACGCAGTATTTT. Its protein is CAISDRLADTQYF.

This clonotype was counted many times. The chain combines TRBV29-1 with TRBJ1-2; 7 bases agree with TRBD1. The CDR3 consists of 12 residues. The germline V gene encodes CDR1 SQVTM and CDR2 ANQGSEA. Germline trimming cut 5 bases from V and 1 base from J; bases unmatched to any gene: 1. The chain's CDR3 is CSVRQGNYGYTF. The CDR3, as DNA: TGCAGCGTTAGACAGGGTAACTATGGCTACACCTTC.

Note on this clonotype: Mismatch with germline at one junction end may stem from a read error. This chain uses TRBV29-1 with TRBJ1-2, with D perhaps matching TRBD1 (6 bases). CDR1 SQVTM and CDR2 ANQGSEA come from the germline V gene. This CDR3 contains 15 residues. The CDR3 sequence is CSVETAQGPGYGDTF. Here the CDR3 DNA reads TGCAGCGTTGAGACGGCGCAGGGGCCAGGGTATGGCGACACCTTC.

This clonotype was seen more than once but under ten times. CDR3 residues: CSDLVGDTQYF. DNA of the CDR3: TGCAGCGACCTGGTCGGAGATACGCAGTATTTT. The V gene is TRBV29-1, the J gene TRBJ2-3; D unclear. CDR1 SQVTM and CDR2 ANQGSEA come from the germline V gene. V lost 7 bases and J lost 5, with 10 bases in between. The CDR3 extends over 11 amino acids.